This TCR beta chain comes out of a study of cytomegalovirus exposure and HLA in healthy donors. Study conclusions and caveats: Most observed TCR sequences were rare, whereas some public TCRs were detected in many donors.

Concerning this clone: Antigen unknown.

TCRdb's copy holds only in-frame clones and misses some; the assay was immunoSEQ multiplex PCR. The sample lists 250,000 to 300,000 clones, approximately 83% seen once, with about 1% in the top ten. V lost 5 bases to trimming and J lost 10 bases; unmatched junction nucleotides: 8. There are 13 residues in the CDR3. CDR1 is SSHAT and CDR2 is FNYEAQ in the germline V gene (reference sequence). Sample: PBMCs. The TCR sequence derives from a woman aged 18-29 years in good health and CMV-seronegative. The chain recombines TRBV7-7 with TRBJ2-1; 7 bases line up with TRBD1. DNA for the CDR3: TGTGCCAGCAGCGCAGACAGGGACGACGAGCAGTTCTTC. The encoded protein is CASSADRDDEQFF. Supplemented by reference TRBV7-7 and TRBJ2-1, the full variable domain reads GAGVSQSPRYKVTKRGQDVTLRCDPISSHATLYWYQQALGQGPEFLTYFNYEAQPDKSGLPSDRFSAERPEGSISTLTIQRTEQRDSAMYRCASSADRDDEQFFGPGTRLTVL.